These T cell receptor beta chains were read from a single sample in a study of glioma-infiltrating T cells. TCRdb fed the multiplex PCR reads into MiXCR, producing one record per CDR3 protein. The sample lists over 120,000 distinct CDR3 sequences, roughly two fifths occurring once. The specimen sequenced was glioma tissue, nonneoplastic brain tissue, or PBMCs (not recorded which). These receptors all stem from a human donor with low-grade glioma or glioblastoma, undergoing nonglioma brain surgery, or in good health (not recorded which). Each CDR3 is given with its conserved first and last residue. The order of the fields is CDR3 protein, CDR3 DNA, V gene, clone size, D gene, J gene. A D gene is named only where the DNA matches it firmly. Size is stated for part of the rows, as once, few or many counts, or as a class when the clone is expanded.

cdr3_aa: CASSLGQSNTYEQYF
cdr3_nt: TGTGCCAGCAGCCTAGGACAGTCAAACACCTACGAGCAGTACTTC
v_call: TRBV3-1
clone_size: few
d_call: .
j_call: TRBJ2-7

cdr3_aa: CSASISPQADSPLHF
cdr3_nt: TGCAGTGCTAGTATTAGCCCGCAGGCGGATTCACCCCTCCACTTT
v_call: TRBV20-1
clone_size: many
d_call: .
j_call: TRBJ1-6

cdr3_aa: CASSLSMREGTGLGQYF
cdr3_nt: TGTGCCAGCAGTTTATCGATGCGTGAAGGGACAGGTCTAGGGCAGTACTTC
v_call: TRBV27
clone_size: few
d_call: TRBD1
j_call: TRBJ2-7

cdr3_aa: CASSFGTSNTEAFF
cdr3_nt: TGTGCCAGCAGCTTCGGGACATCGAACACTGAAGCTTTCTTT
v_call: TRBV6-6
clone_size: .
d_call: .
j_call: TRBJ1-1

cdr3_aa: CASSPNYPGGNEQFF
cdr3_nt: TGTGCCAGCAGTCCAAACTACCCGGGGGGCAATGAGCAGTTCTTC
v_call: TRBV28
clone_size: .
d_call: TRBD2
j_call: TRBJ2-1

cdr3_aa: CASHRTAVTEAFF
cdr3_nt: TGTGCCAGCCACCGGACAGCCGTCACTGAAGCTTTCTTT
v_call: TRBV6-1
clone_size: .
d_call: .
j_call: TRBJ1-1

cdr3_aa: CASSLALASGRVDTQYF
cdr3_nt: TGTGCCAGCAGCTTAGCGTTGGCTAGCGGGAGGGTAGATACGCAGTATTTT
v_call: TRBV7-2
clone_size: .
d_call: TRBD2
j_call: TRBJ2-3

cdr3_aa: CASSLDRAKNIQYF
cdr3_nt: TGTGCCAGCAGCCTCGACAGGGCCAAAAACATTCAGTACTTC
v_call: TRBV7-2
clone_size: .
d_call: .
j_call: TRBJ2-4

cdr3_aa: CASSLFNRVDTQYF
cdr3_nt: TGTGCCAGCAGCCTTTTTAACAGGGTCGATACGCAGTATTTT
v_call: TRBV14
clone_size: .
d_call: .
j_call: TRBJ2-3

cdr3_aa: CSARGQYSVAEAFF
cdr3_nt: TGCAGTGCTAGAGGACAGTATTCGGTCGCTGAAGCTTTCTTT
v_call: TRBV20-1
clone_size: .
d_call: .
j_call: TRBJ1-1

cdr3_aa: CASSQGSGRTGHMNTEAFF
cdr3_nt: TGCGCCAGCAGCCAAGGGAGCGGTCGTACAGGGCACATGAACACTGAAGCTTTCTTT
v_call: TRBV4-1
clone_size: .
d_call: .
j_call: TRBJ1-1

cdr3_aa: CASSETSLQPQHF
cdr3_nt: TGTGCCAGCAGTGAGACGAGTCTGCAGCCCCAGCATTTT
v_call: TRBV6-1
clone_size: .
d_call: .
j_call: TRBJ1-5

cdr3_aa: CASSPEMNTEAFF
cdr3_nt: TGTGCCAGCTCACCAGAAATGAACACTGAAGCTTTCTTT
v_call: TRBV18
clone_size: once
d_call: .
j_call: TRBJ1-1

cdr3_aa: CASSLANLKREYF
cdr3_nt: TGTGCCAGCAGCTTAGCTAATTTGAAGCGAGAGTATTTT
v_call: TRBV7-2
clone_size: few
d_call: .
j_call: TRBJ2-3

cdr3_aa: CASSVVGSEETQYF
cdr3_nt: TGTGCCAGCAGCGTAGTGGGCAGTGAAGAGACCCAGTACTTC
v_call: TRBV6-1
clone_size: many
d_call: .
j_call: TRBJ2-5

cdr3_aa: CASSPQGGGVNNEQFF
cdr3_nt: TGTGCCAGCAGCCCCCAGGGGGGTGGTGTCAACAATGAGCAGTTCTTC
v_call: TRBV7-2
clone_size: few
d_call: .
j_call: TRBJ2-1

cdr3_aa: CASSRGLSSNEQFF
cdr3_nt: TGTGCCAGCAGTCGCGGGTTATCGTCCAATGAGCAGTTCTTC
v_call: TRBV6-4
clone_size: few
d_call: .
j_call: TRBJ2-1